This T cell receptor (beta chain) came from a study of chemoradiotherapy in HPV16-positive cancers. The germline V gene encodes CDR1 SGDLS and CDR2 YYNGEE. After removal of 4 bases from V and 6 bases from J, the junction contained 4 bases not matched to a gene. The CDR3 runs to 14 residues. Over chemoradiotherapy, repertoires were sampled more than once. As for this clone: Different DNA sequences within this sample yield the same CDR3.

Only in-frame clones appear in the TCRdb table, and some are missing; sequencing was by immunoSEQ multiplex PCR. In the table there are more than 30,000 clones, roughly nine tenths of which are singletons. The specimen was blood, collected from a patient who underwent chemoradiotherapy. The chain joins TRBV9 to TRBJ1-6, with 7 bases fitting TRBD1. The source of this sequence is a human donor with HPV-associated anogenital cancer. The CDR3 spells CASSRGTANSPLHF. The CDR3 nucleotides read TGTGCCAGCAGCCGAGGGACAGCTAATTCACCCCTCCACTTT.